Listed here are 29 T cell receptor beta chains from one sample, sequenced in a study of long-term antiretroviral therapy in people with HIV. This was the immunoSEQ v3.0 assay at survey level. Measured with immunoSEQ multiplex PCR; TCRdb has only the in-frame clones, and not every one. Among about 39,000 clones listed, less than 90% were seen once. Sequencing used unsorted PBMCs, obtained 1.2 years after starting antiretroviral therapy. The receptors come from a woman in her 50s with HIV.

This chain's CDR3 is CASSGVAGRTGELFF. The DNA of the CDR3 is TGTGCCAGCAGCGGGGTAGCGGGACGAACCGGGGAGCTGTTTTTT. The chain uses TRBV9 and TRBJ2-2, with 8 bases matching TRBD2. V shed 3 bases, J shed 5 bases, and the junction held 6 bases outside the gene matches. The CDR3 runs 15 residues. Germline CDR1 reads SGDLS; CDR2 reads YYNGEE.

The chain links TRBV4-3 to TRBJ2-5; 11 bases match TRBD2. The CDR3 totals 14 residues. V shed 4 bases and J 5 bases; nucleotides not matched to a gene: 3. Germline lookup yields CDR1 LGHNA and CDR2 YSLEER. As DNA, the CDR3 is TGCGCCAGCAGCCTACTAGCGGGGGACGAGACCCAGTACTTC. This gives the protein CASSLLAGDETQYF.

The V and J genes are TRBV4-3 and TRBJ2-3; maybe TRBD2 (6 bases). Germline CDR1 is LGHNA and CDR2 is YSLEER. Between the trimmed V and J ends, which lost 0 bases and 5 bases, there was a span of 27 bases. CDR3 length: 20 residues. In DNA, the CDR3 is TGCGCCAGCAGCCAAGATACCGGACTGGTGGGAGGTTCGGGGGAAGATACGCAGTATTTT. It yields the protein CASSQDTGLVGGSGEDTQYF.

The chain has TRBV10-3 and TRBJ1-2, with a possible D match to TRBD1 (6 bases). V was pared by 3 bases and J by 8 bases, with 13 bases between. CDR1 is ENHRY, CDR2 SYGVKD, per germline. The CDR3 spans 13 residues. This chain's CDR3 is CAISEGQSEGYTF. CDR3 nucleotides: TGTGCCATCAGTGAAGGACAGTCGGAAGGCTACACCTTC.

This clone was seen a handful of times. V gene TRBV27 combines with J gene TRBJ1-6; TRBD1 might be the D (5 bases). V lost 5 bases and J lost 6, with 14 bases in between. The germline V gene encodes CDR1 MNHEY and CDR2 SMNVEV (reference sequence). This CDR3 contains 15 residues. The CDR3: CASSVDSAVNSPLHF. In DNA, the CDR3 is TGTGCCAGCAGTGTCGACAGCGCCGTTAATTCACCCCTCCACTTT.

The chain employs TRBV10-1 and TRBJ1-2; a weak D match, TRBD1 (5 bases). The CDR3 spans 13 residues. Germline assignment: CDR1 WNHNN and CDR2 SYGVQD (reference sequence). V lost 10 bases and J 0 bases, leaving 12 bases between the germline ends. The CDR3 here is CATAGASNYGYTF. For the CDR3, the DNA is TGCGCCACCGCCGGGGCATCTAACTATGGCTACACCTTC.

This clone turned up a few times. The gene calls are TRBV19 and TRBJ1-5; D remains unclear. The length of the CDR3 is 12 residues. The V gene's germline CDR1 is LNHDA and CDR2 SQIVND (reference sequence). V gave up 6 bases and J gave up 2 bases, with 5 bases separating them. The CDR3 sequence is CASSKGNQPQHF. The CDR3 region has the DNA TGTGCCAGTAGCAAGGGCAATCAGCCCCAGCATTTT.

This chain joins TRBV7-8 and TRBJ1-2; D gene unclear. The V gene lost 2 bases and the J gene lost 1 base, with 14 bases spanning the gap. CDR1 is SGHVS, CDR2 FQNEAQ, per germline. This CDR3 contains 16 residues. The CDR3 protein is CASSLSRAGNNYGYTF. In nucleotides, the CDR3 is TGTGCCAGCAGCTTAAGCCGGGCAGGCAATAACTATGGCTACACCTTC.

The CDR3 is CASSPGTGHNSPLHF. The CDR3 DNA reads TGTGCCAGCAGCCCCGGGACAGGACATAATTCACCCCTCCACTTT. The chain links TRBV6-6 to TRBJ1-6; 8 nucleotides line up with TRBD1. The junction had 6 bases not matched to a gene; V was cut back by 6 bases and J by 5 bases. The germline gives CDR1 MNHNY, CDR2 SVGAGI (reference sequence). There are 15 residues in the CDR3.

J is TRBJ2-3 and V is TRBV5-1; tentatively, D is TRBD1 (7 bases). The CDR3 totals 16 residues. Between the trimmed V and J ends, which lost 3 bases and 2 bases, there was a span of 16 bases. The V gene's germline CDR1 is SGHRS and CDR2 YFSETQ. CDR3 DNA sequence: TGCGCCAGCAGCTATTCTTCAGGGGGGTTCACAGATACGCAGTATTTT. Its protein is CASSYSSGGFTDTQYF.

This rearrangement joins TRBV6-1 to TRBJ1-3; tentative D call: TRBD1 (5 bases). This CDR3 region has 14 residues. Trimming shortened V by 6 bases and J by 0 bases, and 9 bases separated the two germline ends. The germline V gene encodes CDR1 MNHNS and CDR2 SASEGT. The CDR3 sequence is CASRTRASGNTIYF. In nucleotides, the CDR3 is TGTGCCAGCAGAACCAGGGCCTCTGGAAACACCATATATTTT.

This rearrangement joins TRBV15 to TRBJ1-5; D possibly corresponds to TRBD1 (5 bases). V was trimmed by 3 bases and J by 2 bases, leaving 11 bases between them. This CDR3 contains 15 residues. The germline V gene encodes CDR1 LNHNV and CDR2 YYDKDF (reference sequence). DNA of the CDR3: TGTGCCACCAGCAGCGGGACTCCGGGCAATCAGCCCCAGCATTTT. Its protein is CATSSGTPGNQPQHF.

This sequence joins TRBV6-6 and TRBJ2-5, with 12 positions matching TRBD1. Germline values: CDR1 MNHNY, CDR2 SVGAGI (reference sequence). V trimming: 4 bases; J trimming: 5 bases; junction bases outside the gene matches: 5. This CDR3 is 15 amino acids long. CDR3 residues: CASSFRDRGRETQYF. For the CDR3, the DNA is TGTGCCAGCAGTTTCCGGGACAGGGGGCGGGAGACCCAGTACTTC.

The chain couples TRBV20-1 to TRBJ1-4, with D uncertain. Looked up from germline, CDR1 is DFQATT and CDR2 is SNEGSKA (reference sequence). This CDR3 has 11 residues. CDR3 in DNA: TGCGGCAGCCCAACTAATGAAAAACTGTTTTTT. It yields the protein CGSPTNEKLFF.

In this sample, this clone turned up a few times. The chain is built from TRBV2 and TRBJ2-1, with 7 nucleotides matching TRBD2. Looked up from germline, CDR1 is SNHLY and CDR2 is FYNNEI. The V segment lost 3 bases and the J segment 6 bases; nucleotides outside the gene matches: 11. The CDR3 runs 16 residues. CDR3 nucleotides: TGTGCCAGCAGTGATAAGGCCAGCGGGGTCCGCAATGAGCAGTTCTTC. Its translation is CASSDKASGVRNEQFF.

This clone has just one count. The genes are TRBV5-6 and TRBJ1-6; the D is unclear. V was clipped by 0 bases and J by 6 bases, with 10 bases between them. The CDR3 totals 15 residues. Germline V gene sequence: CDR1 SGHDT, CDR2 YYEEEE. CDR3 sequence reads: CASSLEPISNSPLHF. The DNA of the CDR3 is TGTGCCAGCAGCTTGGAACCGATATCTAATTCACCCCTCCACTTT.

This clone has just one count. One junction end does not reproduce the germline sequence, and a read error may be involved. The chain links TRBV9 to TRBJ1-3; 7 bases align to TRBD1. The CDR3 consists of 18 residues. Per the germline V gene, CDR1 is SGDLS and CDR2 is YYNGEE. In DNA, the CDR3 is TGTGCCAGCAGCGTGAGTCCTGGGACAGATACGCCTGGGAACACCATATATTTT. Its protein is CASSVSPGTDTPGNTIYF.

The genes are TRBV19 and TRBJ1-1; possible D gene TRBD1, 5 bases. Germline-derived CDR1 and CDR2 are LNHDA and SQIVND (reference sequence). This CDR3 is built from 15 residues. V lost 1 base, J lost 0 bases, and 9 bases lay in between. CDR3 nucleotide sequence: TGTGCCAGTAGTATAGTACCCAGGGTGAACACTGAAGCTTTCTTT. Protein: CASSIVPRVNTEAFF.

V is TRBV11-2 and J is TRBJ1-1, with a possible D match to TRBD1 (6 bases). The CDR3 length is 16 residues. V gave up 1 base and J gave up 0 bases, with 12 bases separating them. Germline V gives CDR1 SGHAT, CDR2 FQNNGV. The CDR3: CASSLVAGVMNTEAFF. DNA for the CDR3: TGTGCCAGCAGCTTAGTTGCAGGGGTCATGAACACTGAAGCTTTCTTT.

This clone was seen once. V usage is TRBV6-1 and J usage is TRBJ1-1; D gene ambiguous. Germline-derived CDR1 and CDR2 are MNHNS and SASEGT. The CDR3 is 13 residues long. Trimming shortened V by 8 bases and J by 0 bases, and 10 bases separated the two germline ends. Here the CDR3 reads CASRRHLNTEAFF. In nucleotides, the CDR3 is TGTGCCAGCCGGAGGCACTTGAACACTGAAGCTTTCTTT.

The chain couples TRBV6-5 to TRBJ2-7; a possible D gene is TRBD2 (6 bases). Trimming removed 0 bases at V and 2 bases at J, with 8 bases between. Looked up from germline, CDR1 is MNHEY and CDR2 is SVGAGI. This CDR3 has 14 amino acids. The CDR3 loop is CASSYSEGPYEQYF. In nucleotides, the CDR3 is TGTGCCAGCAGTTACTCGGAGGGCCCCTACGAGCAGTACTTC.

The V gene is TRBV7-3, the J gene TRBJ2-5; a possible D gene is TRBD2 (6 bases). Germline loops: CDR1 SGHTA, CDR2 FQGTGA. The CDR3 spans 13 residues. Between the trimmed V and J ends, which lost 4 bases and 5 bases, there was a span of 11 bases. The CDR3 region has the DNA TGTGCCAGCAGCTCAAGGGAGGCGGAGACCCAGTACTTC. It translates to CASSSREAETQYF. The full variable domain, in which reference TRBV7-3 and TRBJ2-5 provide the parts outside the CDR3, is GAGVSQTPSNKVTEKGKYVELRCDPISGHTALYWYRQSLGQGPEFLIYFQGTGAADDSGLPNDRFFAVRPEGSVSTLKIQRTERGDSAVYLCASSSREAETQYFGPGTRLLVL.

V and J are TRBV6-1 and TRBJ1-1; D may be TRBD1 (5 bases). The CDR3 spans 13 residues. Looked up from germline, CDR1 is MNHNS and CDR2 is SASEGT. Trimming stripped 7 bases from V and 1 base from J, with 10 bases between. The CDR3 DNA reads TGTGCCAGCAAAGGGACGGGGAACACTGAAGCTTTCTTT. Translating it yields CASKGTGNTEAFF.

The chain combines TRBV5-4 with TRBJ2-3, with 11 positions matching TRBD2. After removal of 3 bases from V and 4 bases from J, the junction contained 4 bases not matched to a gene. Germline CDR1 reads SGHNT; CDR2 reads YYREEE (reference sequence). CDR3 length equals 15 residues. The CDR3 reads CASSSRLAGPDTQYF. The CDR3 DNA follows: TGTGCCAGCAGCTCAAGACTAGCGGGGCCAGATACGCAGTATTTT.

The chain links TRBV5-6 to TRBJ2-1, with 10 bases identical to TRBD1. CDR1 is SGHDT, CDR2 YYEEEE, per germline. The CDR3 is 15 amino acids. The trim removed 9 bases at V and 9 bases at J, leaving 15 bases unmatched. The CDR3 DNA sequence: TGTGCCACGATGGGATTGGGACAGGGGAGAGGTGAGCAGTTCTTC. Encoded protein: CATMGLGQGRGEQFF.

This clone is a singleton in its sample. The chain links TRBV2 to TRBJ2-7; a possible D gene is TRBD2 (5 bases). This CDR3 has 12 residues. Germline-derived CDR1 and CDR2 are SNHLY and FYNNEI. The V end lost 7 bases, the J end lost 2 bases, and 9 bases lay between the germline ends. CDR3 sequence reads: CASNGEPYEQYF. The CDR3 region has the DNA TGTGCCAGCAACGGGGAACCCTACGAGCAGTACTTC. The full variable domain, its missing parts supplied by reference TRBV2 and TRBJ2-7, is EPEVTQTPSHQVTQMGQEVILRCVPISNHLYFYWYRQILGQKVEFLVSFYNNEISEKSEIFDDQFSVERPDGSNFTLKIRSTKLEDSAMYFCASNGEPYEQYFGPGTRLTVT.

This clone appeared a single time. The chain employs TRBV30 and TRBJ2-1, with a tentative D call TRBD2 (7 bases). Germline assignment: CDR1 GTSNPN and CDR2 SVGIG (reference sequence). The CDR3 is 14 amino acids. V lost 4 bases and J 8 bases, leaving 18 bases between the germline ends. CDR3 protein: CAWKRGGPFDEQFF. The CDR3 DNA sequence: TGTGCCTGGAAGAGGGGGGGGCCTTTTGATGAGCAGTTCTTC.

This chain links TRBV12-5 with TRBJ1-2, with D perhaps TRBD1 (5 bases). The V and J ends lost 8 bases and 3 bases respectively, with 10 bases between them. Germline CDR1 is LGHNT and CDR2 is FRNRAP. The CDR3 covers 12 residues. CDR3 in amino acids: CASSRGDYGYTF. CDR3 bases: TGTGCTAGTTCCCGGGGGGACTATGGCTACACCTTC.

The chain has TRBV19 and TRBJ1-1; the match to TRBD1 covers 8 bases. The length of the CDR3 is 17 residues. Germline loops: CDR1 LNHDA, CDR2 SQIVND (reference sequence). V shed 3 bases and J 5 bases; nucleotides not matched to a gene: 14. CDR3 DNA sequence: TGTGCCAGTAGTATCCGTCCAGGGGGCATCGGGAGGACTGAAGCTTTCTTT. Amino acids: CASSIRPGGIGRTEAFF. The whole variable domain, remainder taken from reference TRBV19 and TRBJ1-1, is DGGITQSPKYLFRKEGQNVTLSCEQNLNHDAMYWYRQDPGQGLRLIYYSQIVNDFQKGDIAEGYSVSREKKESFPLTVTSAQKNPTAFYLCASSIRPGGIGRTEAFFGQGTRLTVV.